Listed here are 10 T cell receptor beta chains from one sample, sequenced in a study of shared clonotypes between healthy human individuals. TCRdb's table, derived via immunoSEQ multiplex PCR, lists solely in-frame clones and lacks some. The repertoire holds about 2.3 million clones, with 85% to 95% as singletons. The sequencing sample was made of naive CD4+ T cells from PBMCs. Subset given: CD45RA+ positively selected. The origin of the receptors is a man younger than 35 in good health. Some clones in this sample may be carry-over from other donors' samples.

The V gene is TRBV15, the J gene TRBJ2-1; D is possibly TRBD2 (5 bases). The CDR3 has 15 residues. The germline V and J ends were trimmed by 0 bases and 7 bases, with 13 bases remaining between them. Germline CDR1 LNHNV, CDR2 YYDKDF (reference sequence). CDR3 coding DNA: TGTGCCACCAGCAGAGATCGGGTTGAGGGAAATGAGCAGTTCTTC. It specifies CATSRDRVEGNEQFF. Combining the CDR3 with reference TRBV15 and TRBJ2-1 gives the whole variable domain DAMVIQNPRYQVTQFGKPVTLSCSQTLNHNVMYWYQQKSSQAPKLLFHYYDKDFNNEADTPDNFQSRRPNTSFCFLDIRSPGLGDTAMYLCATSRDRVEGNEQFFGPGTRLTVL.

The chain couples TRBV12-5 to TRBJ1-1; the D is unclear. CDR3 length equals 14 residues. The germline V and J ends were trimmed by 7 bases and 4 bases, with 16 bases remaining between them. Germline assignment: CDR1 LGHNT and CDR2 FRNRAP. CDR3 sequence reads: CASASTAGSTEAFF. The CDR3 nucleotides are TGTGCTAGTGCCTCCACCGCGGGTAGCACTGAAGCTTTCTTT. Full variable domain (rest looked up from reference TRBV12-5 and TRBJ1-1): DARVTQTPRHKVTEMGQEVTMRCQPILGHNTVFWYRQTMMQGLELLAYFRNRAPLDDSGMPKDRFSAEMPDATLATLKIQPSEPRDSAVYFCASASTAGSTEAFFGQGTRLTVV.

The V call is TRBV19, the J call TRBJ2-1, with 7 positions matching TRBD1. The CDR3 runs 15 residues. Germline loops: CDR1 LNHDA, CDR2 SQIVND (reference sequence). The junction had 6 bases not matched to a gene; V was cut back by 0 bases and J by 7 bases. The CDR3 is CASSIDRTGWNEQFF. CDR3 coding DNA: TGTGCCAGTAGTATAGATCGGACAGGATGGAATGAGCAGTTCTTC.

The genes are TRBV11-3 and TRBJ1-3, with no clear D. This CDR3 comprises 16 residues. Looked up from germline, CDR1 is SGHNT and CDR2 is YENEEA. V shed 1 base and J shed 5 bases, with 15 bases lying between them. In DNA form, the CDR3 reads TGTGCCAGCAGCTTAGTGGGCAGAGAAGCGAGAAACACCATATATTTT. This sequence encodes CASSLVGREARNTIYF.

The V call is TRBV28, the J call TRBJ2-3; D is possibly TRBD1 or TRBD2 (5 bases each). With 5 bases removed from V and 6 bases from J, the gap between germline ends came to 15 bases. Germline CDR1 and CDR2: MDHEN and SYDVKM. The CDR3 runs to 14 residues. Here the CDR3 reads CASSSIRDPDTQYF. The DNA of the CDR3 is TGTGCCAGCAGTAGCATACGGGACCCCGATACGCAGTATTTT.

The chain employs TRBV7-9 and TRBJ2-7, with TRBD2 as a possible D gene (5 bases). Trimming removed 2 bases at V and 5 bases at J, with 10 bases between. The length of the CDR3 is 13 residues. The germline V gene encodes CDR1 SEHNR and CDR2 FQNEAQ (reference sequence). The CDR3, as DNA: TGTGCCAGCAGCTTAATTCACGGGGACGAGCAGTACTTC. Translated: CASSLIHGDEQYF.

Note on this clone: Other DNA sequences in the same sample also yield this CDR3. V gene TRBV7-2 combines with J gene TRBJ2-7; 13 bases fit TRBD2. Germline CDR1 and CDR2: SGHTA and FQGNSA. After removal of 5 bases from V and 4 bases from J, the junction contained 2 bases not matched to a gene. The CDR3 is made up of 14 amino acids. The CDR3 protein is CASSRTSGSYEQYF. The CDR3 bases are TGTGCCAGCAGCCGGACTAGCGGGAGTTACGAGCAGTACTTC.

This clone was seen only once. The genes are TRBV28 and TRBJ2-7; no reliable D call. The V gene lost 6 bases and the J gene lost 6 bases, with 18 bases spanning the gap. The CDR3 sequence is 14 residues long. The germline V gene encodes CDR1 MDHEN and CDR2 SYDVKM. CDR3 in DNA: TGTGCCAGCAGGGTAGGGAAGTTGTCCGGCGAGCAGTACTTC. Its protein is CASRVGKLSGEQYF.

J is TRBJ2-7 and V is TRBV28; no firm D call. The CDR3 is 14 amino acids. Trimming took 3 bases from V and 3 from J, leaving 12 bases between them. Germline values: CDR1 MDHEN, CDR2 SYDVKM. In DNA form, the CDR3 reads TGTGCCAGCAGTTTCTCCGGGCAGATCTACGAGCAGTACTTC. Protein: CASSFSGQIYEQYF.

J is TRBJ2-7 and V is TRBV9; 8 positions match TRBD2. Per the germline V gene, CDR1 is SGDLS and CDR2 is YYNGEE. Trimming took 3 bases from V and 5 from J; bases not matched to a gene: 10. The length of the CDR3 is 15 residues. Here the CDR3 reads CASSASAGGRNEQYF. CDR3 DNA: TGTGCCAGCAGCGCCTCCGCGGGAGGTCGTAACGAGCAGTACTTC.